This is a list of T cell receptor beta chains from one sample in a study of blood T cell repertoires in COVID-19. The method was immunoSEQ multiplex PCR; TCRdb's version includes in-frame clones alone and lacks a portion of them. Altogether roughly 140,000 clones are present, about 87% being singletons, with the ten largest covering roughly 1.5%. Sequenced: peripheral blood. These receptors all stem from a woman between 50 and 59 years old with acute or convalescent COVID-19. Each CDR3 is given with its conserved first and last residue. The order of the fields is clone size, V gene, D gene, J gene, CDR3 protein, CDR3 DNA. The D gene is left open where the match is weak. Clone sizes are given selectively: once, few, many, or a class where the clone is expanded.

>once|TRBV7-9|TRBD1|TRBJ2-1
CASSLGQGVYNEQFF
TGTGCCAGCAGCTTAGGACAGGGGGTGTACAATGAGCAGTTCTTC
>NA|TRBV6-5|NA|TRBJ1-2
CASSPTGLGYTF
TGTGCCAGCAGTCCCACAGGGCTTGGCTACACCTTC
>NA|TRBV9|NA|TRBJ2-2
CASSVEGRGSGELFF
TGTGCCAGCAGCGTAGAGGGTCGGGGGTCCGGGGAGCTGTTTTTT
>few|TRBV29-1|NA|TRBJ2-7
CSVATPGEQYF
TGCAGCGTCGCTACCCCCGGCGAGCAGTACTTC
>NA|TRBV19|TRBD1|TRBJ2-7
CASSPRDSSSYEQYF
TGTGCCAGTAGTCCCCGGGACAGTTCCTCCTACGAGCAGTACTTC
>NA|TRBV4-1|NA|TRBJ1-5
CASSQEGGNQPQHF
TGCGCCAGCAGCCAAGAAGGGGGCAATCAGCCCCAGCATTTT
>many|TRBV5-4|NA|TRBJ1-4
CASSFTADTNEKLFF
TGTGCCAGCAGCTTCACGGCAGACACGAATGAAAAACTGTTTTTT
>NA|TRBV6-5|NA|TRBJ1-3
CASSYVSSGNTIYF
TGTGCCAGCAGTTACGTTAGCTCTGGAAACACCATATATTTT
>once|TRBV25-1|NA|TRBJ2-3
CATRGGLTDTQYF
TGTGCCACCAGGGGAGGGCTCACAGATACGCAGTATTTT
>NA|TRBV9|NA|TRBJ2-3
CASRAGGTELDTQYF
TGTGCCAGCAGGGCAGGCGGGACAGAGCTAGATACGCAGTATTTT
>NA|TRBV4-1|NA|TRBJ2-7
CASSLLTSGYEQYF
TGCGCCAGCAGCCTCCTGACCTCGGGCTACGAGCAGTACTTC
>NA|TRBV3-1/TRBV3-2|NA|TRBJ2-1
CASSPDPRGNEQFF
TGTGCCAGCAGCCCAGACCCCCGCGGCAATGAGCAGTTCTTC
>NA|TRBV2|NA|TRBJ1-2
CASSDQGTNYGYTF
TGTGCCAGCAGCGATCAGGGGACTAACTATGGCTACACCTTC
>NA|TRBV5-6|TRBD1|TRBJ1-5
CASSFAAQGTGNQPQHF
TGTGCCAGCAGCTTCGCGGCACAGGGGACGGGCAATCAGCCCCAGCATTTT
>NA|TRBV6-5|TRBD1|TRBJ1-4
CASRTGGGEKLFF
TGTGCCAGCAGAACAGGGGGGGGTGAAAAACTGTTTTTT
>NA|TRBV27|NA|TRBJ1-2
CASSFGQDYGYTF
TGTGCCAGCAGTTTCGGACAAGACTATGGCTACACCTTC
>NA|TRBV19|TRBD1|TRBJ2-5
CASSIDGTVQETQYF
TGTGCCAGTAGTATAGACGGGACAGTTCAAGAGACCCAGTACTTC
>NA|TRBV28|TRBD1|TRBJ1-1
CASSPNIDRGVEAFF
TGTGCCAGCAGTCCTAATATTGACAGGGGCGTTGAAGCTTTCTTT
>NA|TRBV6-5|NA|TRBJ2-5
CASSYPQVRQETQYF
TGTGCCAGCAGTTACCCACAGGTTAGACAAGAGACCCAGTACTTC
>once|TRBV18|TRBD2|TRBJ2-2
CASSPGLAGGPNTGELFF
TGTGCCAGCTCACCCGGACTAGCGGGAGGGCCAAACACCGGGGAGCTGTTTTTT
>few|TRBV5-1|TRBD1|TRBJ2-7
CASSLYRGEQYF
TGCGCCAGCAGCTTGTACAGGGGTGAGCAGTACTTC
>NA|TRBV5-1|TRBD1|TRBJ2-7
CASSSQGTGEQYF
TGCGCCAGCAGCTCACAGGGGACCGGGGAGCAGTACTTC
>few|TRBV4-1|NA|TRBJ1-6
CASSQEGTFPSPLHF
TGCGCCAGCAGCCAAGAGGGGACTTTCCCCTCACCCCTCCACTTT
>NA|TRBV30|NA|TRBJ2-7
CAGRFSQGSYEQYF
TGTGCCGGCCGATTCTCCCAGGGGTCCTACGAGCAGTACTTC
>NA|TRBV20-1|NA|TRBJ2-7
CSALSGHEQYF
TGCAGTGCCCTAAGCGGTCACGAGCAGTACTTC
>once|TRBV19|NA|TRBJ2-3
CASRLGGDRTDTQYF
TGTGCCAGTAGACTTGGGGGCGATAGGACAGATACGCAGTATTTT
>NA|TRBV19|NA|TRBJ1-1
CASSILEGTEAFF
TGTGCCAGTAGTATTTTGGAGGGCACTGAAGCTTTCTTT
>NA|TRBV18|NA|TRBJ2-5
CASSPLARSETQYF
TGTGCCAGCTCACCGTTAGCCAGATCGGAGACCCAGTACTTC
>NA|TRBV27|TRBD1|TRBJ1-2
CASSSPTGGNYGYTF
TGTGCCAGCAGTTCCCCGACAGGGGGCAACTATGGCTACACCTTC
>NA|TRBV19|NA|TRBJ1-1
CASTQHAGNTEAFF
TGTGCCAGTACCCAGCATGCAGGGAACACTGAAGCTTTCTTT
>NA|TRBV11-2|NA|TRBJ1-1
CASSLAGGTTEAFF
TGTGCCAGCAGCTTGGCGGGGGGAACCACTGAAGCTTTCTTT
>NA|TRBV29-1|TRBD1|TRBJ1-1
CSTRQGDTEAFF
TGCAGCACTAGACAGGGAGACACTGAAGCTTTCTTT
>NA|TRBV12-5|TRBD2|TRBJ2-1
CASGSPGAGESPRQFF
TGTGCTAGTGGTTCCCCAGGAGCGGGAGAATCCCCAAGGCAGTTCTTC
>NA|TRBV3-1/TRBV3-2|TRBD1|TRBJ1-1
CASSQGANTEAFF
TGTGCCAGCAGTCAGGGGGCAAACACTGAAGCTTTCTTT
>NA|TRBV10-3|NA|TRBJ1-1
CAISERQVPTNTEAFF
TGTGCCATCAGTGAAAGGCAGGTTCCCACGAACACTGAAGCTTTCTTT
>NA|TRBV20-1|NA|TRBJ1-6
CSASPGVGSPLHF
TGCAGTGCTAGTCCGGGGGTAGGATCACCCCTCCACTTT
>NA|TRBV9|TRBD2|TRBJ2-3
CASSARAGGLTDTQYF
TGTGCCAGCAGCGCGAGAGCGGGGGGCCTCACAGATACGCAGTATTTT
>once|TRBV29-1|NA|TRBJ1-5
CSPLKQRSNQPQHF
TGCAGCCCCTTAAAGCAGCGAAGCAATCAGCCCCAGCATTTT
>NA|TRBV29-1|TRBD1|TRBJ2-6
CSVPLWEGGAGANVLTF
TGCAGCGTTCCGTTGTGGGAAGGGGGCGCTGGGGCCAACGTCCTGACTTTC
>NA|TRBV14|NA|TRBJ2-2
CASSLQGRGSGELFF
TGTGCCAGCAGCCTCCAGGGAAGGGGGTCCGGGGAGCTGTTTTTT
>NA|TRBV5-1|NA|TRBJ1-2
CASSSTGGAGYTF
TGCGCCAGCAGCTCCACAGGTGGGGCGGGCTACACCTTC
>NA|TRBV5-1|NA|TRBJ2-2
CASSSQNTGELFF
TGCGCCAGCAGCTCCCAGAACACCGGGGAGCTGTTTTTT
>NA|TRBV6-1|NA|TRBJ1-5
CASSETTTNQPQHF
TGTGCCAGCAGTGAAACGACTACCAATCAGCCCCAGCATTTT
>NA|TRBV6-5|TRBD1|TRBJ2-7
CASSYTGTGDYEQYF
TGTGCCAGCAGTTACACCGGGACAGGGGACTACGAGCAGTACTTC
>NA|TRBV6-6|TRBD1|TRBJ1-6
CASIRTGGGSPLHF
TGTGCCAGCATTCGAACAGGGGGCGGTTCACCCCTCCACTTT
>NA|TRBV27|TRBD1|TRBJ2-7
CASSRQGRSYEQYF
TGTGCCAGCAGTCGACAGGGTAGGTCCTACGAGCAGTACTTC
>NA|TRBV6-5|NA|TRBJ2-7
CAGSPGRGREQYF
TGTGCCGGATCTCCGGGCAGGGGACGAGAGCAGTACTTC
>NA|TRBV11-2|NA|TRBJ2-1
CASSLDVRYLGQRNNEQFF
TGTGCCAGCAGCTTAGATGTCCGATATCTAGGCCAGCGAAACAATGAGCAGTTCTTC
>NA|TRBV12-3/TRBV12-4|NA|TRBJ1-2
CASSPDSNYGYTF
TGTGCCAGCAGTCCCGACAGCAACTATGGCTACACCTTC